The text below deals with one T cell receptor (beta chain). The CDR3 contains 11 residues. The V gene lost 5 bases and the J gene lost 10 bases, with 9 bases spanning the gap. Germline V gene lookup returns CDR1 MNHEY and CDR2 SVGAGI. This record belongs to a study of technical replicates of blood from a few donors. The method was immunoSEQ multiplex PCR; TCRdb's version includes in-frame clones alone and lacks a portion of them. The sample has about 70,000 clones; around 96% are singletons. This chain joins TRBV6-5 and TRBJ2-1; D ambiguous. Sequencing was done on a sample of T cells isolated from PBMCs. This clonotype was obtained from a human donor in good health. The DNA for the CDR3 is TGTGCCAGCAGTACTTCTACGGAGCAGTTCTTC. This sequence encodes CASSTSTEQFF.